Each of the 27 T cell receptor beta chains below was sequenced from the same sample in a study of cytomegalovirus exposure and HLA in healthy donors (dated by TCRdb to 2016 to 2017). Receptor libraries were prepared by the immunoSEQ multiplex PCR assay. For the multiplex PCR, a mixture combining 60 forward primers for TCR Vbeta segments and 13 reverse primers for TCR Jbeta segments was used. Drawn from immuneACCESS, this table holds only the in-frame rearrangements with V and J called that TCRdb kept. Clones are partly lost; checked studies trace under half to an unresolved V gene and leave the rest unexplained. The sample table shows more than 150,000 clones, and 85% are seen once. The top ten clonotypes cover about 2.3% of the sample. Sequencing was carried out using PBMCs. Receptors were obtained from a young woman in good health and CMV-seronegative.

Regarding this clone: A read error may produce the germline difference seen at one junction end. This rearrangement joins TRBV6-1 to TRBJ1-1, with 7 nucleotides matching TRBD1. The CDR3 length is 14 residues. From germline, CDR1 is MNHNS and CDR2 SASEGT. The CDR3 loop reads CASRLTGVNAEAFF. In DNA form, the CDR3 reads TGTGCCAGCAGACTTACAGGGGTGAACGCTGAAGCTTTCTTT.

This clone was counted a few times. V and J are TRBV6-6 and TRBJ1-1, with 7 bases fitting TRBD1. V was pared by 6 bases and J by 4 bases, with 11 bases of the junction left unmatched. Germline values: CDR1 MNHNY, CDR2 SVGAGI (reference sequence). This CDR3 spans 15 amino acids. The CDR3 is CASRELDRAGTEAFF. In DNA form, the CDR3 reads TGTGCCAGCAGGGAGCTAGACAGGGCGGGCACTGAAGCTTTCTTT.

The chain has TRBV6-1 and TRBJ1-2, with 7 bases that match TRBD1. Germline V lookup: CDR1 MNHNS, CDR2 SASEGT. Trimming removed 10 bases from V and 3 bases from J; junction bases left unmatched: 8. This CDR3 has 13 amino acids. The CDR3 DNA follows: TGTGCCATCCGGGACAGCTTATACTATGGCTACACCTTC. Amino acid sequence: CAIRDSLYYGYTF.

The J gene is TRBJ2-7, the V gene TRBV19; no clear D gene. CDR1 is LNHDA, CDR2 SQIVND, per germline (reference sequence). The CDR3 runs to 13 residues. The germline V and J ends were trimmed by 2 bases and 3 bases, with 8 bases remaining between them. This chain's CDR3 is CASSISASYEQYF. CDR3 nucleotides: TGTGCCAGTAGTATAAGTGCCAGCTACGAGCAGTACTTC.

In its sample, this clone was seen a few times. V and J are TRBV25-1 and TRBJ2-2, with D maybe TRBD1 (6 bases). Trimming took off 3 bases at V and 3 bases at J, with 8 bases between the two ends. Germline CDR1 and CDR2: MGHDK and SYGVNS. CDR3 size: 14 residues. In DNA, the CDR3 is TGTGCCAGCAGTGACTACAGGGACACCGGGGAGCTGTTTTTT. Amino acid sequence: CASSDYRDTGELFF.

This clone has just a few counts. The chain recombines TRBV11-2 with TRBJ1-2; no clear D gene. Trimming took off 5 bases at V and 8 bases at J, with 18 bases between the two ends. There are 14 residues in the CDR3. Germline lookup yields CDR1 SGHAT and CDR2 FQNNGV. The CDR3 protein is CASSQDSSWWGYTF. The DNA of the CDR3 is TGTGCCAGCAGCCAGGACTCTTCTTGGTGGGGCTACACCTTC.

The rearrangement uses TRBV11-3 and TRBJ2-3; possibly TRBD2 for D (5 bases). The CDR3 is 15 residues long. The V gene's germline CDR1 is SGHNT and CDR2 YENEEA. V dropped 1 base and J dropped 4 bases, with 12 bases sitting between them. The CDR3 here is CASSLGLGAADTQYF. CDR3 in DNA: TGTGCCAGCAGCTTAGGGCTTGGAGCGGCAGATACGCAGTATTTT.

J is TRBJ1-1 and V is TRBV28; weak D call: TRBD1 (5 bases). CDR1 and CDR2 (germline): MDHEN, SYDVKM. V gave up 7 bases and J gave up 0 bases, with 15 bases separating them. The CDR3 has 15 amino acids. CDR3 region: CASTNHRNMNTEAFF. The CDR3 DNA reads TGTGCCAGCACCAACCACAGGAACATGAACACTGAAGCTTTCTTT.

V and J are TRBV28 and TRBJ2-5; D not certain. Germline loops: CDR1 MDHEN, CDR2 SYDVKM. There are 15 residues in the CDR3. V gave up 6 bases and J gave up 0 bases, with 14 bases separating them. CDR3 in amino acids: CASSSVGGYQETQYF. The CDR3 DNA follows: TGTGCCAGCAGCTCTGTTGGCGGTTACCAAGAGACCCAGTACTTC.

The rearrangement joins TRBV6-5 to TRBJ1-5; no definite D call. The CDR3 is made up of 13 amino acids. The V gene's germline CDR1 is MNHEY and CDR2 SVGAGI. The V gene lost 2 bases and the J gene lost 1 base, with 3 bases spanning the gap. The CDR3 nucleotides read TGTGCCAGCAGTTACCAAAGCAATCAGCCCCAGCATTTT. Translating gives CASSYQSNQPQHF.

The genes are TRBV7-9 and TRBJ1-4, with D uncertain. Looked up from germline, CDR1 is SEHNR and CDR2 is FQNEAQ (reference sequence). Trimming shortened V by 11 bases and J by 8 bases, and 18 bases separated the two germline ends. The CDR3 runs 13 residues. CDR3 sequence (DNA): TGTGCCGGCAAAGTAGGGAGAGAGGAAAAACTGTTTTTT. Its translation is CAGKVGREEKLFF.

CDR3 loop: CASSLRLAGGNEQFF. The CDR3 region has the DNA TGTGCCAGCAGTTTACGACTAGCGGGGGGGAATGAGCAGTTCTTC. J is TRBJ2-1 and V is TRBV27, with 14 bases fitting TRBD2. V dropped 2 bases and J dropped 7; count of bases not matched to a gene: 1. Germline lookup yields CDR1 MNHEY and CDR2 SMNVEV (reference sequence). The CDR3 is 15 amino acids.

This clone has only one observation. The chain is built from TRBV9 and TRBJ1-1; tentatively, D is TRBD1 (5 bases). The germline CDR1 and CDR2 sequences are SGDLS and YYNGEE. CDR3 length equals 14 residues. V dropped 0 bases and J dropped 8 bases, with 14 bases sitting between them. The CDR3 sequence is CASSVDGHDGEAFF. CDR3 bases: TGTGCCAGCAGCGTAGATGGACACGATGGGGAAGCTTTCTTT.

The rearrangement uses TRBV28 and TRBJ1-2, with TRBD1 matching over 7 bases. The CDR3 contains 15 residues. Germline V lookup: CDR1 MDHEN, CDR2 SYDVKM. Unmatched junction bases numbered 7, after V lost 4 bases and J lost 2 bases. The DNA for the CDR3 is TGTGCCAGCAGTTCCCCTGGACAGGCAAACTATGGCTACACCTTC. Encoded protein: CASSSPGQANYGYTF.

The chain employs TRBV28 and TRBJ1-1; D is unclear. The CDR3 totals 14 residues. V was clipped by 7 bases and J by 7 bases, with 19 bases between them. Germline V CDR1 and CDR2: MDHEN, SYDVKM. CDR3 residues: CASKPAGESVEAFF. CDR3 sequence (DNA): TGTGCCAGCAAACCCGCCGGGGAAAGCGTTGAAGCTTTCTTT. The full variable domain, its missing parts supplied by reference TRBV28 and TRBJ1-1, is DVKVTQSSRYLVKRTGEKVFLECVQDMDHENMFWYRQDPGLGLRLIYFSYDVKMKEKGDIPEGYSVSREKKERFSLILESASTNQTSMYLCASKPAGESVEAFFGQGTRLTVV.

This CDR3 is CASSRTGGPYEQYF. CDR3 sequence (DNA): TGTGCCAGCAGCCGGACAGGGGGCCCCTACGAGCAGTACTTC. The rearrangement joins TRBV28 to TRBJ2-5, with 11 bases aligning to TRBD1. With the DNA end fitting TRBJ2-7 better, the J assignment may be wrong. Germline values: CDR1 MDHEN, CDR2 SYDVKM. CDR3 length equals 14 residues.

V is TRBV6-6 and J is TRBJ2-3; 11 bases agree with TRBD1. The CDR3 loop spans 16 amino acids. Unmatched junction bases numbered 12, after V lost 5 bases and J lost 8 bases. Germline CDR1 is MNHNY and CDR2 is SVGAGI (reference sequence). The CDR3 region has the DNA TGTGCCAGCAGTCCACAGGACAGGGGGCATTGGGGTACGCAGTATTTT. Translation: CASSPQDRGHWGTQYF.

Details on this clone: Other DNA sequences in this sample translate to the same CDR3. This chain uses TRBV28 with TRBJ2-7, with D maybe TRBD2 (5 bases). V lost 6 bases to trimming and J lost 3 bases, with 9 bases between them. The CDR3 contains 12 residues. CDR1 and CDR2 from the germline V gene are MDHEN and SYDVKM. CDR3 protein: CASSRGSYEQYF. As DNA, the CDR3 is TGTGCCAGCAGCCGGGGAAGCTACGAGCAGTACTTC.

The V gene is TRBV5-1, the J gene TRBJ2-5; 11 bases fit TRBD2. CDR1 and CDR2 from the germline V gene are SGHRS and YFSETQ. The CDR3 covers 14 residues. Trimming cost V 2 bases and J 3 bases; bases outside gene matches: 0. CDR3 bases: TGCGCCAGCAGCTTTAGCGGGGGGGAAGAGACCCAGTACTTC. Its translation is CASSFSGGEETQYF.

This chain links TRBV11-2 with TRBJ2-2; possible D gene TRBD1, 6 bases. V lost 4 bases, J lost 6 bases, and 12 bases lay in between. The germline V gene encodes CDR1 SGHAT and CDR2 FQNNGV. There are 14 residues in the CDR3. For the CDR3, the DNA is TGTGCCAGCAGCTCGCTACAGGGATCCGGGGAGCTGTTTTTT. It yields the protein CASSSLQGSGELFF.

This chain links TRBV6-1 with TRBJ1-5, with 7 bases matching TRBD1. The CDR3 is 15 amino acids. With V trimmed by 5 bases and J by 5 bases, 9 bases remained unmatched. Germline V gives CDR1 MNHNS, CDR2 SASEGT. The CDR3 here is CASSKWGQHYQPQHF. CDR3 nucleotide sequence: TGTGCCAGCAGTAAATGGGGACAGCACTATCAGCCCCAGCATTTT.

This clone appeared a few times. V gene TRBV19 combines with J gene TRBJ1-1, with D tentatively TRBD1 (5 bases). There are 14 residues in the CDR3. CDR1 is LNHDA, CDR2 SQIVND, per germline (reference sequence). Trimming stripped 3 bases from V and 5 bases from J, with 13 bases between. The CDR3 region is CASSILGGRTEAFF. DNA of the CDR3: TGTGCCAGTAGTATTTTGGGGGGGAGGACTGAAGCTTTCTTT.

The chain employs TRBV7-2 and TRBJ1-2, with a weak D call TRBD1 (5 bases). The CDR3 extends over 14 amino acids. Germline V gives CDR1 SGHTA, CDR2 FQGNSA. V lost 1 base and J lost 8, with 14 bases in between. This CDR3 is CASSLVGREDGYTF. The DNA of the CDR3 is TGTGCCAGCAGCTTAGTCGGCAGGGAGGACGGCTACACCTTC.

CDR3 loop: CASSPADSDRDHGYTF. The CDR3 DNA reads TGTGCCAGCAGCCCCGCCGACTCGGACAGGGATCATGGCTACACCTTC. The chain uses TRBV9 and TRBJ1-2; 8 bases are shared with TRBD1. The CDR3 is 16 residues long. Looked up from germline, CDR1 is SGDLS and CDR2 is YYNGEE. V was clipped by 4 bases and J by 6 bases; unmatched bases: 14.

This chain links TRBV2 with TRBJ2-5, with D tentatively TRBD2 (5 bases). The CDR3 is 13 residues long. V was shortened by 7 bases and J by 5 bases, with 14 bases between the two germline ends. CDR1 is SNHLY and CDR2 is FYNNEI in the germline V gene. The CDR3 region is CASNAGWRETQYF. The CDR3 DNA follows: TGTGCCAGCAATGCGGGCTGGCGGGAGACCCAGTACTTC.

This clone has a single count. The rearrangement uses TRBV7-8 and TRBJ2-5; no firm D call. CDR3 length: 14 amino acids. Trimming took 3 bases from V and 2 from J, leaving 10 bases between them. In germline, CDR1 is SGHVS, CDR2 FQNEAQ. The CDR3 protein is CASSFEARQETQYF. CDR3 DNA sequence: TGTGCCAGCAGCTTTGAGGCTCGACAAGAGACCCAGTACTTC.

The J gene is TRBJ1-5, the V gene TRBV4-1; D gene ambiguous. The CDR3 runs 16 residues. Trimming took 2 bases from V and 0 from J, leaving 11 bases between them. In germline, CDR1 is MGHRA, CDR2 YSYEKL. The CDR3 DNA is TGCGCCAGCAGCCAAACTCCCCTCGTTAGCAATCAGCCCCAGCATTTT. It encodes CASSQTPLVSNQPQHF.